The clone carrying this T cell receptor beta chain was counted only a few times. The record originates from a study of cytomegalovirus exposure and HLA in healthy donors. The primer mix had 60 Vbeta and 13 Jbeta primers. Repertoires were generated with immunoSEQ multiplex PCR, while TCRdb's copy carries only in-frame clones and drops some. The sample has 55,000 to 75,000 clones, more than 70% seen once. Germline lookup yields CDR1 LNHDA and CDR2 SQIVND (reference sequence). The CDR3 consists of 13 residues. Trimming removed 3 bases at V and 10 bases at J, with 15 bases between. This clonotype was obtained from a man aged 25 to 40 in good health and CMV-seropositive. The V call is TRBV19, the J call TRBJ1-1; possibly TRBD1 for D (5 bases). Material: PBMCs. The CDR3 nucleotides read TGTGCCAGTAGTATTGGGGTTTCGGGGGGAGCTTTCTTT. This gives the protein CASSIGVSGGAFF.